This T cell receptor beta chain was sequenced during a study of early T cells in non-severe SARS-CoV-2 infection. Study summary: The authors sequenced bulk RNA from unsorted whole blood, leaving chains unpaired.

One entry per CDR3 protein, called by TCRdb with MiXCR from the 5' RACE reads. This sample yields about 90,000 distinct CDR3 sequences, of which 9.5% to 15% are seen a single time; 4.4% belongs to the top ten. Points from the study as a whole: Anti-spike CD8 responses were favored by VDJdb matching, which missed private and CD4 specificities.

The V gene lost 0 bases and the J gene lost 5 bases, with 10 bases spanning the gap. The CDR3 is 14 residues long. Germline V lookup: CDR1 MNHNS, CDR2 SASEGT. In the case of this clonotype: Its antigen remains unidentified.

This receptor was identified in an adult who was a healthcare worker with PCR-confirmed SARS-CoV-2 infection or an uninfected control (not recorded which). The sequencing used whole blood, collected at baseline. V usage is TRBV6-1 and J usage is TRBJ2-5, with D possibly called TRBD1 or TRBD2 (6 bases each). CDR3 in amino acids: CASSEAGGRETQYF. The CDR3 region has the DNA TGTGCCAGCAGTGAAGCCGGGGGCCGGGAGACCCAGTACTTC.